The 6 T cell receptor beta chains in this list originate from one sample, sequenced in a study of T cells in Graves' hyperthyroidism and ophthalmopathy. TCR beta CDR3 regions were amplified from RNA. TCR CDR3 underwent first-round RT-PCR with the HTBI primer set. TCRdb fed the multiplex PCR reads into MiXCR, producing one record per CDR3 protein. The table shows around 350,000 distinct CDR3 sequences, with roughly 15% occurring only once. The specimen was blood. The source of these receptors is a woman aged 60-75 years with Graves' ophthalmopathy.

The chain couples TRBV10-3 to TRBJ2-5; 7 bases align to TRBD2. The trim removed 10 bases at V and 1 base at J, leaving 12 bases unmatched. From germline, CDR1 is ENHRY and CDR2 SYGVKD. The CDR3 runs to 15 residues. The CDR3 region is CASRLASGRQETQYF. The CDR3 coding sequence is TGTGCCAGCCGTCTTGCTAGCGGACGCCAAGAGACCCAGTACTTC.

The CDR3 loop reads CSARESPTSGWGNEQFF. DNA for the CDR3: TGCAGTGCTAGAGAATCCCCGACTAGCGGGTGGGGCAATGAGCAGTTCTTC. The V call is TRBV20-1, the J call TRBJ2-1; 10 bases fit TRBD2. Trimming took 0 bases from V and 6 from J; bases not matched to a gene: 11. This CDR3 region has 17 residues. CDR1 DFQATT and CDR2 SNEGSKA come from the germline V gene (reference sequence).

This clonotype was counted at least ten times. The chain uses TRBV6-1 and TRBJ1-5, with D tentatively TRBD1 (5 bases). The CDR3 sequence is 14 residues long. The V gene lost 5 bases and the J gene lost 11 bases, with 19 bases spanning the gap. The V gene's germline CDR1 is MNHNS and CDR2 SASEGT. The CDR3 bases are TGTGCCAGCAGTAGGGGACGTTCCCCCTCCGCCCAGCATTTT. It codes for CASSRGRSPSAQHF.

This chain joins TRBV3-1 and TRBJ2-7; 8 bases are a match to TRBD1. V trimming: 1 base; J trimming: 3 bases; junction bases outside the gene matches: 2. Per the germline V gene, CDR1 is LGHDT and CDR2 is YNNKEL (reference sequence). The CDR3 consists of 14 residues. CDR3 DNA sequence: TGTGCCAGCAGCCAAGTGGGGACAGGCTACGAGCAGTACTTC. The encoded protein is CASSQVGTGYEQYF.

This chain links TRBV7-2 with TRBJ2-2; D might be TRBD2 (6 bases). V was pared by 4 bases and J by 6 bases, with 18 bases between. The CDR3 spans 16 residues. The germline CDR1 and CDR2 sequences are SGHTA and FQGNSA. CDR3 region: CASSSTRYSGSGELFF. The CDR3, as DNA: TGTGCCAGCAGCTCCACCCGCTATAGCGGCTCCGGGGAGCTGTTTTTT.

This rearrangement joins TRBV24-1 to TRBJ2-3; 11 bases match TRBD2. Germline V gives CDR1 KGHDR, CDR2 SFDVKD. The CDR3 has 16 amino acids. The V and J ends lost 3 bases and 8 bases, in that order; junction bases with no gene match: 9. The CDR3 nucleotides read TGTGCCACCAGTGATCTAGCGGGAGGTCTCGCAGGTACGCAGTATTTT. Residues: CATSDLAGGLAGTQYF.